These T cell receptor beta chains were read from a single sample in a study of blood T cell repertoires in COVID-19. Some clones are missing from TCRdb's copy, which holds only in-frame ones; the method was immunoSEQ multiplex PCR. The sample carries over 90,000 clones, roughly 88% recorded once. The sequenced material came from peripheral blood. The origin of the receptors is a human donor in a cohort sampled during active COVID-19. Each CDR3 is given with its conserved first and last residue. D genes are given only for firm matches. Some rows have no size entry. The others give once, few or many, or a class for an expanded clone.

TGTGCCAGCAGTTTCTCGGCAGGGGATAGCAATCAGCCCCAGCATTTT,CASSFSAGDSNQPQHF,TRBV27,-,TRBJ1-5,-
TGTGCCAGCAGCCCCACTTTAGGGACAGGGGGCATCACTGGGGCCAACGTCCTGACTTTC,CASSPTLGTGGITGANVLTF,TRBV7-8,-,TRBJ2-6,TRBD1
TGTGCCAGCACCCAGACTGATTATGGCTACACCTTC,CASTQTDYGYTF,TRBV12-3/TRBV12-4,-,TRBJ1-2,-
TGTGCCAGCAGCTTCAACCTTTTTACAGGGGGAGATACGCAGTATTTT,CASSFNLFTGGDTQYF,TRBV11-3,-,TRBJ2-3,TRBD1
TGTGCCAGCAGCTTAGGTCTTTCGACTGAAGCTTTCTTT,CASSLGLSTEAFF,TRBV7-9,-,TRBJ1-1,-
TGCGCCAGCAGCCAGGACAGGGGGCAAGAGACCCAGTACTTC,CASSQDRGQETQYF,TRBV4-3,-,TRBJ2-5,TRBD1
TGTGCCAGCAGTTCCCGGTTGAGCTACGAGCAGTACTTC,CASSSRLSYEQYF,TRBV7-2,-,TRBJ2-7,-
TGCGCCAGCAGCTCGGGGGAGAGACTCAATGAGCAGTTCTTC,CASSSGERLNEQFF,TRBV5-1,-,TRBJ2-1,-
TGTGCTAGTGGGTTAGCGGGGGGAGAGACCCAGTACTTC,CASGLAGGETQYF,TRBV12-5,once,TRBJ2-5,TRBD2
TGTGCCAGCTCACCACGAGCTAGCGGGGTCGACGAGCAGTACTTC,CASSPRASGVDEQYF,TRBV18,-,TRBJ2-7,TRBD2
TGCGCCAGCAGCCAAGATCTCCCCGGGACTAGCGGGAGCCGGTTCTCCTACAATGAGCAGTTCTTC,CASSQDLPGTSGSRFSYNEQFF,TRBV4-3,-,TRBJ2-1,TRBD2
TGTGCCAGCAGAAGTACAGGGGAGGAGACCCAGTACTTC,CASRSTGEETQYF,TRBV28,-,TRBJ2-5,TRBD1
TGTGCCACCAGTGACCATACTAGCGGACCCTACAATGAGCAGTTCTTC,CATSDHTSGPYNEQFF,TRBV24-1,-,TRBJ2-1,TRBD2
TGTGCCTGGAGTGTATGGCTAGCGGGGGCGAACACCGGGGAGCTGTTTTTT,CAWSVWLAGANTGELFF,TRBV30,few,TRBJ2-2,TRBD2
TGTGCCAGCAGCCCCAGGGGAGATACGCAGTATTTT,CASSPRGDTQYF,TRBV5-4,-,TRBJ2-3,-
TGTGCCACCAGCAGTGCGCCGCAGAGCGGGAGCAACGTGGACGAGCAGTACTTC,CATSSAPQSGSNVDEQYF,TRBV15,once,TRBJ2-7,TRBD2
TGTGCCAGCAGTGAATTATCAGGGGGCGCTGGGTATGGCTACACCTTC,CASSELSGGAGYGYTF,TRBV25-1,-,TRBJ1-2,TRBD1
TGTGCCAGCAGTTACCCAGGGGGCCGCCAGCGAGAGACCCAGTACTTC,CASSYPGGRQRETQYF,TRBV6-2/TRBV6-3,-,TRBJ2-5,TRBD1
TGCGCCAGCAGCTTGGTTGCTGGGGGCTCCAGCTCTGGGGCCAACGTCCTGACTTTC,CASSLVAGGSSSGANVLTF,TRBV5-1,-,TRBJ2-6,-
TGTGCCACCGGGACTAGCGGGGTAGTAGCCAAAAACATTCAGTACTTC,CATGTSGVVAKNIQYF,TRBV10-3,-,TRBJ2-4,TRBD2
TGTGCCAGTAGTATCGACGGACAGGACCTCTCCGAGCAGTACTTC,CASSIDGQDLSEQYF,TRBV19,-,TRBJ2-7,TRBD1
TGTGCCAGCAGCTACAGGACAGGGTTTGAAAAACTGTTTTTT,CASSYRTGFEKLFF,TRBV5-6,-,TRBJ1-4,TRBD1
TGTGCCAGCAGCGGACAGGGGTTCGGCACTGAAGCTTTCTTT,CASSGQGFGTEAFF,TRBV9,-,TRBJ1-1,TRBD1
TGTGCCAGCAGGGGACTCCAGACGTCCTACGAGCAGTACTTC,CASRGLQTSYEQYF,TRBV7-2,-,TRBJ2-7,-
TGTGCCATCAGTGCAGGGGGGAACACTGAAGCTTTCTTT,CAISAGGNTEAFF,TRBV10-3,-,TRBJ1-1,TRBD1
TGTGCCAGTTGTAATCACAGGGGGCAGGACTATGGCTACACCTTC,CASCNHRGQDYGYTF,TRBV19,few,TRBJ1-2,TRBD1
TGTGCCATCAGTGCGGGTGGGGCCTCGAGCACAGATACGCAGTATTTT,CAISAGGASSTDTQYF,TRBV10-3,-,TRBJ2-3,-
TGTGCCAGCAGTTCCCCGCGGGGCGGCCCGAGGGGCACTGAAGCTTTCTTT,CASSSPRGGPRGTEAFF,TRBV28,-,TRBJ1-1,-
TGCGCCAGCAGCCACCGACTAGCGGGGGGGGTCGTAGATACGCAGTATTTT,CASSHRLAGGVVDTQYF,TRBV5-1,-,TRBJ2-3,TRBD2
TGTGCCAGCTCACCACCTGGGCCAAGGAATAATCAGCCCCAGCATTTT,CASSPPGPRNNQPQHF,TRBV18,-,TRBJ1-5,-
TGCGCCAGCAGCTTGGGGACTTACACCGGGGAGCTGTTTTTT,CASSLGTYTGELFF,TRBV5-1,-,TRBJ2-2,-
TGCGCCAGCAGCCAAGACTTGGGGCTAGCGGGGGGGAAAAATGAGCAGTTCTTC,CASSQDLGLAGGKNEQFF,TRBV4-1,-,TRBJ2-1,TRBD2
TGTGCCAGCAGTTTGCGACAGGGCACTGAAGCTTTCTTT,CASSLRQGTEAFF,TRBV28,-,TRBJ1-1,TRBD1
TGTGCCAGCAGCCCGTCGGGACTCTCTGGAAACACCATATATTTT,CASSPSGLSGNTIYF,TRBV3-1/TRBV3-2,-,TRBJ1-3,-
TGTGCCAGCAGTTACTCCCCTAGCGGGAGCGATGAGCAGTTCTTC,CASSYSPSGSDEQFF,TRBV6-5,-,TRBJ2-1,TRBD2
TGTGCCTGGAGTGTCCCTTCTGGAAACACCATATATTTT,CAWSVPSGNTIYF,TRBV30,-,TRBJ1-3,-
TGTGCCAGCAGCCAAGAGGGGGGGCAAGGATATTTT,CASSQEGGQGYF,TRBV3-1/TRBV3-2,-,TRBJ1-3,-
TGTGCCAGCAGCTTAGGAAGGGGTTTGAATGAAAAACTGTTTTTT,CASSLGRGLNEKLFF,TRBV7-2,-,TRBJ1-4,-
TGTGCCAGCAGCCAAGACAGGGGCTATTCACCCCTCCACTTT,CASSQDRGYSPLHF,TRBV7-2,-,TRBJ1-6,TRBD1
TGCAGTGCGTCCTTCTATGGCTACACCTTC,CSASFYGYTF,TRBV20-1,-,TRBJ1-2,-
TGTGCCAGCAGCCCGACTAGCGGGGGCTACAATGAGCAGTTCTTC,CASSPTSGGYNEQFF,TRBV11-3,-,TRBJ2-1,TRBD2
TGTGCCAGTAGTATAGGGGGACAGGCTAACTATGGCTACACCTTC,CASSIGGQANYGYTF,TRBV19,-,TRBJ1-2,TRBD1
TGTGCCAGCAGTTTACTGACGGGACAGGACCACGAGCAGTACTTC,CASSLLTGQDHEQYF,TRBV28,-,TRBJ2-7,TRBD1
TGTGCCAGCCTACTATATGGCTACACCTTC,CASLLYGYTF,TRBV2,-,TRBJ1-2,-
TGTGCCAGCAGCTTGGTCCCGAGGGCGGTTGAAGCTTTCTTT,CASSLVPRAVEAFF,TRBV7-2,-,TRBJ1-1,-
TGTGCCAGCAGCTTGGACAGGGTTTCGTACGAGCAGTACTTC,CASSLDRVSYEQYF,TRBV5-4,-,TRBJ2-7,-
TGTGCCAGCAGCAAAGCCTCCAGGGGTTGCACTGAAGCTTTCTTT,CASSKASRGCTEAFF,TRBV21-1,-,TRBJ1-1,-
TGTGCCAGCAGTCTGTTCAATGAGCAGTTCTTC,CASSLFNEQFF,TRBV6-5,-,TRBJ2-1,-
TGTGCCAGCAGTTTGACTAGCCTGGTGGGGCAGTTCTTC,CASSLTSLVGQFF,TRBV28,-,TRBJ2-1,TRBD2
-,CAWSARVGGGTFF,TRBV30,-,TRBJ1-1,-
TGCAGCGTTGCCCAGGGGGCAGTTGGGAATCAGCCCCAGCATTTT,CSVAQGAVGNQPQHF,TRBV29-1,-,TRBJ1-5,TRBD1
TGTGCCAGCAGCCTCCACCGGGGTTACACCGGGGAGCTGTTTTTT,CASSLHRGYTGELFF,TRBV14,-,TRBJ2-2,-
TGTGCCAGCAGTTATTTTTCTTGGGGGACTAGCGGGTTTTCCTACAATGAGCAGTTCTTC,CASSYFSWGTSGFSYNEQFF,TRBV6-2/TRBV6-3,-,TRBJ2-1,TRBD2
TGTGCCAGCAGTTGGGCTTCTAGCACAGATACGCAGTATTTT,CASSWASSTDTQYF,TRBV6-6,-,TRBJ2-3,-
TGTGCCAGCAGCCAAGATTGGGGGGCAGCGGGGGATTATGAGCAGTTCTTC,CASSQDWGAAGDYEQFF,TRBV4-2,few,TRBJ2-1,TRBD2
TGTGCCAGCACGGGCGGGGGCCAGAGAGAGACCCAGTACTTC,CASTGGGQRETQYF,TRBV6-5,-,TRBJ2-5,-
TGTGCCAGCAGTTTCTCGCAGAACTATGGCTACACCTTC,CASSFSQNYGYTF,TRBV12-3/TRBV12-4,-,TRBJ1-2,-
TGTGCCAGCAGCGCCCGACTAGCGGGAGGGCCCACAGATACGCAGTATTTT,CASSARLAGGPTDTQYF,TRBV7-6,-,TRBJ2-3,TRBD2
TGTGCCAGCAGTTTATTCCGGCCCGGACAGGATCGCTACGAGCAGTACTTC,CASSLFRPGQDRYEQYF,TRBV27,-,TRBJ2-7,TRBD1
TGTGCCAGCAGCCAAGATGGGGGGGGGCAGGGAGAGACCCAGTACTTC,CASSQDGGGQGETQYF,TRBV4-2,-,TRBJ2-5,-